The present TCR beta chain was sequenced within a study of blood T cells in healthy people across ages. Study information: Capture via template switching afforded approximately one barcoded beta molecule per two T cells.

Per sample, no less than 5.5 micrograms of total RNA were extracted. Through a sample-barcoded 5' primer and a J-beta primer mix, a second PCR was run for about 7 to 12 cycles. From the 5' RACE reads, TCRdb called clonotypes with MiXCR, one entry per CDR3 protein. The sample gives hundreds of thousands of distinct CDR3 sequences, more than 40% of which show up once; roughly 30% is in the top ten. V lost 3 bases to trimming and J lost 8 bases, with 23 bases between them. The germline V gene encodes CDR1 SGHRS and CDR2 YFSETQ. CDR3 length: 17 amino acids. This chain uses TRBV5-1 with TRBJ1-4; no clear D gene. Sequencing was performed on blood. This receptor was obtained from a woman aged 55-70 years in good health. CDR3 protein: CASSSYMAGSLDEKLFF. For the CDR3, the DNA is TGCGCCAGCAGCTCATATATGGCAGGCTCTTTGGACGAAAAACTGTTTTTT.